These T cell receptor beta chains were read from a single sample in a study of T cells after yellow fever vaccination. TCRdb re-derived calls from the 5' RACE reads in MiXCR, one entry per CDR3 protein. The sample has roughly 120,000 distinct CDR3 sequences, around 7.2% seen once. The sequences come from CD4+ T cells sorted from PBMCs, collected about 49 days after the first yellow fever vaccination. These receptors were obtained from a man aged 18 to 30 who received the YFV17D yellow fever vaccine. CDR3s include the opening cysteine and the closing phenylalanine or tryptophan. A D gene is named only where the DNA matches it firmly. A clone size is listed for some rows: how often the clone was seen (once, few, many), or a class if it is expanded.

TRBD1	TRBV6-1	many	TRBJ1-4	TGTGCCAGCAACAGGGGCACGGCGGGTGAAAAACTGTTTTTT	CASNRGTAGEKLFF
-	TRBV7-2	few	TRBJ1-3	TGTGCCAGCAGCTTAGCGAGGCAGGGAGTAAACACCATATATTTT	CASSLARQGVNTIYF
-	TRBV30	-	TRBJ1-4	TGTGCCTGGAGTGTACTGAAAGGCGGTGAAAAACTGTTTTTT	CAWSVLKGGEKLFF
-	TRBV6-4	many	TRBJ1-3	TGTGCCAGCATCACAGCGACCACCTTTAGCTCTGGAAACACCATATATTTT	CASITATTFSSGNTIYF
TRBD1	TRBV11-1	few	TRBJ2-4	TGTGCCAGCAGCCCCCATTTCGGGACAGGGATAGCCAAAAACATTCAGTACTTC	CASSPHFGTGIAKNIQYF
-	TRBV14	many	TRBJ1-4	TGTGCCAGCAGCCAAGACGTAATTTCGACTCGTGCAACTAATGAAAAACTGTTTTTT	CASSQDVISTRATNEKLFF
TRBD2	TRBV5-5	many	TRBJ2-5	TGTGCCAGCAGCTTAGGTCTAGCGGGGGGACCCCTCCAAGAGACCCAGTACTTC	CASSLGLAGGPLQETQYF
TRBD1	TRBV6-2/TRBV6-3	many	TRBJ1-1	TGTGCCAGCAGTTACCCAAAACAGGGGTGGGAAACTGAAGCTTTCTTT	CASSYPKQGWETEAFF
TRBD2	TRBV7-9	many	TRBJ2-5	TGTGCCAGCAGCTTCAATGGCGGGGGCCAAGAGACCCAGTACTTC	CASSFNGGGQETQYF
-	TRBV29-1	many	TRBJ2-2	TGCAGCGTTGGTCCCCGACTAATCACCGGGGAGCTGTTTTTT	CSVGPRLITGELFF
-	TRBV5-4	many	TRBJ1-2	TGTGCCAGCAGCTTTCAGACAGGCAAGGTCTACACCTTC	CASSFQTGKVYTF
-	TRBV11-1	few	TRBJ2-3	TGTGCCAGCAGCTTAAACTCGGGAGATACGCAGTATTTT	CASSLNSGDTQYF